Listed below are T cell receptor beta chains from one sample, sequenced in a study of T-cell reconstitution after alpha-beta-depleted transplantation in children. TCRdb reprocessed the PCR reads with MiXCR, giving one entry per CDR3 protein. Of just over 200,000 distinct CDR3 sequences listed, around 9.2% are singletons. Sequences were derived from PBMCs, mostly from graft donor cells, sampled 360 days after TCRalphabeta/CD19-depleted stem cell transplant. Receptors were obtained from a male patient between 2 and 10 years old who had a stem cell transplant for acute myeloid leukemia, so the T cells may come from the graft donor. Both conserved end residues are part of each CDR3. The D gene is left open where the match is weak. Clone size appears in some rows only: once, few, many, or a class for an expanded clone.

cdr3_aa	cdr3_nt	v_call	j_call	d_call	clone_size
CASSPGTGGNTIYF	TGTGCCAGCAGCCCCGGGACAGGAGGAAACACCATATATTTT	TRBV3-1	TRBJ1-3	TRBD1	.
CASSITTAPGQNTGELFF	TGTGCCAGTAGTATAACGACCGCTCCGGGACAGAACACCGGGGAGCTGTTTTTT	TRBV19	TRBJ2-2	.	.
CSARDPGTLPDTQYF	TGCAGTGCTAGAGATCCCGGGACTCTACCAGATACGCAGTATTTT	TRBV20-1	TRBJ2-3	.	many
CASSYQLQGEAFF	TGTGCCAGCAGTTATCAACTACAGGGGGAAGCTTTCTTT	TRBV12-3/TRBV12-4	TRBJ1-1	TRBD1	many
CASSYVRGNSPLHF	TGTGCCAGCAGTTACGTCAGGGGGAATTCACCCCTCCACTTT	TRBV6-5	TRBJ1-6	TRBD1	many
CASSLDGVSFSLMNTEAFF	TGTGCCAGCAGCTTAGATGGGGTCAGCTTCTCTCTCATGAACACTGAAGCTTTCTTT	TRBV11-1	TRBJ1-1	.	.
CASSPPGLAPETQYF	TGTGCCAGCTCGCCTCCGGGACTAGCACCAGAGACCCAGTACTTC	TRBV18	TRBJ2-5	TRBD2	few
CASNPTGGGTEAFF	TGCGCCAGCAATCCGACAGGGGGTGGGACTGAAGCTTTCTTT	TRBV5-1	TRBJ1-1	TRBD1	many
CSAGGDSDEQFF	TGCAGTGCTGGAGGGGACAGTGATGAGCAGTTCTTC	TRBV20-1	TRBJ2-1	.	.
CASSLAQGSANEQFF	TGCGCCAGCAGCTTGGCACAGGGGTCTGCCAATGAGCAGTTCTTC	TRBV5-1	TRBJ2-1	TRBD1	few
CASSQGDPRELYF	TGTGCCAGCAGCCAAGGGGACCCCAGGGAACTGTACTTC	TRBV4-2	TRBJ2-4	.	many
CASSLLWATNEKLFF	TGCGCCAGCAGCCTCTTGTGGGCAACTAATGAAAAACTGTTTTTT	TRBV4-1	TRBJ1-4	.	.
CSARFGHDYNEQFF	TGCAGTGCTAGATTTGGGCACGATTACAATGAGCAGTTCTTC	TRBV20-1	TRBJ2-1	.	few
CASSLTSGRDNEQFF	TGTGCCAGCTCACTCACTAGCGGGAGGGACAATGAGCAGTTCTTC	TRBV18	TRBJ2-1	TRBD2	.
CASSPGPLISSYNEQFF	TGCGCCAGCAGCCCGGGACCCCTCATAAGCTCCTACAATGAGCAGTTCTTC	TRBV5-1	TRBJ2-1	.	few
CSVEDPRGNEQFF	TGCAGCGTTGAAGACCCTAGAGGGAATGAGCAGTTCTTC	TRBV29-1	TRBJ2-1	.	many
CASRTDRAFIEQFF	TGTGCCAGCAGGACAGACAGGGCCTTTATTGAGCAGTTCTTC	TRBV2	TRBJ2-1	TRBD1	few
CASSQVGAGKTYEQYF	TGTGCCAGCAGCCAAGTCGGAGCGGGAAAAACCTACGAGCAGTACTTC	TRBV3-1	TRBJ2-7	TRBD2	.
CASSLGQFSDEQFF	TGTGCCAGCAGTTTAGGACAATTCAGCGATGAGCAGTTCTTC	TRBV12-3/TRBV12-4	TRBJ2-1	.	once
CSAVRFTPMGRTQYF	TGCAGTGCAGTTAGGTTTACACCAATGGGGCGGACCCAGTACTTC	TRBV20-1	TRBJ2-5	.	many
CASSLTFAGYTF	TGCGCCAGCAGCTTGACTTTCGCGGGCTACACCTTC	TRBV5-1	TRBJ1-2	.	few
CASTLQRAPLYGYTF	TGTGCCAGCACCCTCCAACGGGCCCCGCTCTATGGCTACACCTTC	TRBV11-2	TRBJ1-2	.	.
CASSLGPPWTQYF	TGTGCCAGCAGTTTGGGACCACCCTGGACCCAGTACTTC	TRBV12-3/TRBV12-4	TRBJ2-5	.	.
CSALPSGGFTGELFF	TGCAGTGCACTACCTAGCGGGGGCTTCACCGGGGAGCTGTTTTTT	TRBV20-1	TRBJ2-2	TRBD2	.
CASSSSGTVFNQPQHF	TGTGCCAGCAGTTCTTCCGGGACCGTGTTCAATCAGCCCCAGCATTTT	TRBV28	TRBJ1-5	.	few
CASSLLAGGFFTDTQYF	TGTGCCAGCAGTTTACTAGCGGGGGGGTTTTTCACAGATACGCAGTATTTT	TRBV12-3/TRBV12-4	TRBJ2-3	TRBD2	few
CSVEREQFF	TGCAGCGTTGAGAGAGAGCAGTTCTTC	TRBV29-1	TRBJ2-1	.	many
CSARPSGTGGYTEAFF	TGCAGTGCTAGACCCTCCGGGACAGGGGGCTATACTGAAGCTTTCTTT	TRBV20-1	TRBJ1-1	TRBD1	few
CASSYEISNQPQHF	TGTGCCAGCAGTTACGAGATTAGCAATCAGCCCCAGCATTTT	TRBV6-5	TRBJ1-5	.	few
CASSLADRGGVYEQYF	TGTGCCAGCAGCTTGGCCGACAGGGGAGGAGTCTACGAGCAGTACTTC	TRBV5-5	TRBJ2-7	TRBD1	.
CASSFSAGAPGTEAFF	TGCGCCAGCAGCTTTTCCGCTGGGGCGCCGGGGACTGAAGCTTTCTTT	TRBV5-1	TRBJ1-1	.	few
CASSLGPSSSGRTDTQYF	TGTGCCAGCAGCTTAGGCCCATCGTCTAGCGGGAGGACAGATACGCAGTATTTT	TRBV11-1	TRBJ2-3	TRBD2	few
CASTRGSGGVQETQYF	TGTGCCAGCACCCGGGGGAGCGGGGGGGTTCAAGAGACCCAGTACTTC	TRBV12-3/TRBV12-4	TRBJ2-5	TRBD2	few
CASSPTRQTEAFF	TGCGCCAGCAGCCCAACCAGACAAACTGAAGCTTTCTTT	TRBV5-1	TRBJ1-1	.	many
CASTSLAGDPYNEQFF	TGTGCCAGCACCAGCCTAGCGGGAGACCCCTACAATGAGCAGTTCTTC	TRBV6-2/TRBV6-3	TRBJ2-1	TRBD2	.
CASSLSIAGGFETQYF	TGTGCCAGCAGTTTATCGATTGCGGGAGGGTTTGAGACCCAGTACTTC	TRBV27	TRBJ2-5	TRBD2	.
CASSVQGLLDEKLFF	TGTGCCAGCAGTGTACAGGGACTACTAGATGAAAAACTGTTTTTT	TRBV27	TRBJ1-4	.	few
CASRAGGRRRILQPQHF	TGTGCCAGCAGGGCGGGGGGTCGTCGCCGGATTCTTCAGCCCCAGCATTTT	TRBV12-3/TRBV12-4	TRBJ1-5	.	.
CASSQDGGTDLGTEAFF	TGTGCCAGCAGCCAAGATGGGGGGACAGATCTTGGCACTGAAGCTTTCTTT	TRBV3-1	TRBJ1-1	TRBD1	.
CASGLKQTEDNEQFF	TGTGCTAGTGGTTTGAAACAGACGGAAGACAATGAGCAGTTCTTC	TRBV12-5	TRBJ2-1	.	many
CASSQGASGSSSEQFF	TGTGCCAGCAGCCAAGGGGCTAGCGGGAGTAGCAGTGAGCAGTTCTTC	TRBV3-1	TRBJ2-1	TRBD2	many
CASSQVTVSKLFF	TGCGCCAGCAGCCAAGTAACCGTCTCCAAACTGTTTTTT	TRBV4-3	TRBJ1-4	.	few
CASTQGVHEQFF	TGTGCCAGCACCCAGGGGGTACATGAGCAGTTCTTC	TRBV11-2	TRBJ2-1	TRBD1	.
CASSFLDGNEQFF	TGCGCCAGCAGCTTTCTTGACGGGAATGAGCAGTTCTTC	TRBV5-1	TRBJ2-1	.	.
CASSPTGITYNEQFF	TGCGCCAGCAGCCCCACAGGGATAACATACAATGAGCAGTTCTTC	TRBV5-1	TRBJ2-1	.	few
CASSFFSSGANVLTF	TGTGCCAGCAGCTTTTTCAGCTCTGGGGCCAACGTCCTGACTTTC	TRBV11-1	TRBJ2-6	.	many
CASSQDLIAGYCKETQYF	TGCGCCAGCAGCCAAGATCTTATCGCTGGGTATTGCAAAGAGACCCAGTACTTC	TRBV4-3	TRBJ2-5	.	many
CSVDFGGTNTQYF	TGCAGCGTTGATTTTGGGGGCACAAATACGCAGTATTTT	TRBV29-1	TRBJ2-3	.	many